These 8 T cell receptor beta chains were sequenced from one sample in a study of cytomegalovirus exposure and HLA in healthy donors. In the PCR, 60 Vbeta and 13 Jbeta primers were used. Libraries were prepared by immunoSEQ multiplex PCR; TCRdb keeps only in-frame clonotypes and omits some of them. This sample has about 100,000 clones, with around four fifths found just once. Source material: PBMCs. All receptors derive from a middle-aged man in good health and CMV-seronegative.

This clone was observed once. This rearrangement joins TRBV7-9 to TRBJ1-2, with D possibly matching TRBD1 (6 bases). The V gene lost 5 bases and the J gene lost 8 bases, with 12 bases spanning the gap. Germline V gives CDR1 SEHNR, CDR2 FQNEAQ (reference sequence). The CDR3 spans 12 residues. In nucleotides, the CDR3 is TGTGCCAGCAGCCCACAGGGTGGGGGCTACACCTTC. Protein: CASSPQGGGYTF. The whole variable domain, remainder taken from reference TRBV7-9 and TRBJ1-2, is DTGVSQNPRHKITKRGQNVTFRCDPISEHNRLYWYRQTLGQGPEFLTYFQNEAQLEKSRLLSDRFSAERPKGSFSTLEIQRTEQGDSAMYLCASSPQGGGYTFGSGTRLTVV.

The chain couples TRBV5-6 to TRBJ2-2; TRBD2 agrees at 12 bases. CDR1 is SGHDT, CDR2 YYEEEE, per germline. The CDR3 spans 17 residues. The ends lost 0 bases at V and 8 bases at J; junction bases unmatched: 8. This chain's CDR3 is CASSLAKGLAGSGELFF. The CDR3 DNA reads TGTGCCAGCAGCTTGGCCAAAGGACTAGCGGGGTCAGGGGAGCTGTTTTTT.

The chain is built from TRBV19 and TRBJ2-1; 11 nucleotides agree with TRBD2. CDR3 length equals 18 residues. Germline lookup yields CDR1 LNHDA and CDR2 SQIVND (reference sequence). Germline trimming cut 3 bases from V and 1 base from J; bases unmatched to any gene: 8. DNA of the CDR3: TGTGCCAGTAGTATGCGGCTAGCGGGGGGCCCTTCCTACAATGAGCAGTTCTTC. It encodes CASSMRLAGGPSYNEQFF. Full variable domain (missing parts from reference TRBV19 and TRBJ2-1): DGGITQSPKYLFRKEGQNVTLSCEQNLNHDAMYWYRQDPGQGLRLIYYSQIVNDFQKGDIAEGYSVSREKKESFPLTVTSAQKNPTAFYLCASSMRLAGGPSYNEQFFGPGTRLTVL.

The chain is built from TRBV18 and TRBJ2-5; D perhaps matches TRBD2 (5 bases). The J call may be faulty, since TRBJ2-7 better matches the DNA end. The germline CDR1 and CDR2 sequences are KGHSH and LQKENI. The CDR3 is 12 amino acids. The CDR3 region is CASSPLEGEQYF. CDR3 DNA sequence: TGTGCCAGCTCTCCCCTCGAGGGCGAGCAGTACTTC.

This clone was seen only once. The V call is TRBV6-1, the J call TRBJ1-2; no firm D call. With 6 bases removed from V and 4 bases from J, the gap between germline ends came to 12 bases. CDR1 and CDR2 (germline): MNHNS, SASEGT. The CDR3 is made up of 13 amino acids. The CDR3 region is CASSDAAGYGYTF. Here the CDR3 DNA reads TGTGCCAGCAGCGACGCAGCGGGCTATGGCTACACCTTC.

The rearrangement joins TRBV14 to TRBJ1-1; D not resolved. Trimming took off 3 bases at V and 0 bases at J, with 5 bases between the two ends. The CDR3 length is 13 residues. Germline values: CDR1 SGHDN, CDR2 FVKESK. The CDR3 reads CASSHFMNTEAFF. Here the CDR3 DNA reads TGTGCCAGCAGCCACTTTATGAACACTGAAGCTTTCTTT.

The genes are TRBV5-5 and TRBJ2-2; D is unresolved. V was pared by 4 bases and J by 4 bases, with 5 bases between. CDR1 and CDR2 (germline): SGHKS, YYEKEE (reference sequence). The CDR3 has 12 residues. In DNA form, the CDR3 reads TGTGCCAGCAGCACAACCACCGGGGAGCTGTTTTTT. Translated: CASSTTTGELFF.

This chain links TRBV6-1 with TRBJ2-5, with 8 nucleotides matching TRBD1. The J call could be wrong; TRBJ2-7 is a better fit for the DNA end. Germline loops: CDR1 MNHNS, CDR2 SASEGT. CDR3 length: 16 amino acids. Here the CDR3 DNA reads TGTGCCAGCAGTGAATACTCAGGGGGCGAAGAATACGAGCAGTACTTC. The encoded protein is CASSEYSGGEEYEQYF.